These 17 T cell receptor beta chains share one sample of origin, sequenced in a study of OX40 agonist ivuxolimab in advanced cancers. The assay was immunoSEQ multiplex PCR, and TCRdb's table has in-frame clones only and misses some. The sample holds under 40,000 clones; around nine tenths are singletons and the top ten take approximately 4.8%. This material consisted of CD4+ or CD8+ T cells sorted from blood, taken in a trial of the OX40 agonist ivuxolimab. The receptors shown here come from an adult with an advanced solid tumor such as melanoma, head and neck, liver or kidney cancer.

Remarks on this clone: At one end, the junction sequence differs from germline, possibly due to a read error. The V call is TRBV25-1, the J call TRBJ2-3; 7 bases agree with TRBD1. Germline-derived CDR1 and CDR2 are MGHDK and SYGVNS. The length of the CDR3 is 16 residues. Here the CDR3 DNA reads TGTGCCAGCTGTGACCCTGGACAGGAAGACACAGATACGCAGTATTTT. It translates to CASCDPGQEDTDTQYF.

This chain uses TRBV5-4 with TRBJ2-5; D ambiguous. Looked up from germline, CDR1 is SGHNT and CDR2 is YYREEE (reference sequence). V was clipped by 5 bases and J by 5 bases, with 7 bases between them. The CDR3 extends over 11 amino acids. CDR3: CASSFGETQYF. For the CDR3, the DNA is TGTGCCAGCAGTTTCGGGGAGACCCAGTACTTC.

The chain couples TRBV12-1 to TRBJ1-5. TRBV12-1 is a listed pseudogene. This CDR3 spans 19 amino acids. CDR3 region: CASSFVGIGREARNQPQHF. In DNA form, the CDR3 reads TGTGCCAGCAGCTTTGTGGGGATCGGGAGAGAAGCCCGAAATCAGCCCCAGCATTTT.

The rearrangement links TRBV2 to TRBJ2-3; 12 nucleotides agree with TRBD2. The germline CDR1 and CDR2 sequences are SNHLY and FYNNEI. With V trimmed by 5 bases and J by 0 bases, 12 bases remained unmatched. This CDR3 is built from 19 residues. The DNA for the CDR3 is TGTGCCAGCAGTAACCCTAGCGGGGGGGAAACCGCTAGCACAGATACGCAGTATTTT. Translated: CASSNPSGGETASTDTQYF.

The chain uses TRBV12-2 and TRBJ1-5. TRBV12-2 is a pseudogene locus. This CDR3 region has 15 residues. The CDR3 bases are TGTGCAAGTCGCCGAGGTAGTATCAGCCAACAGCCCCAGCATTTT. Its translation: CASRRGSISQQPQHF.

The CDR3 loop reads CASSQAPGDSPLHF. DNA of the CDR3: TGCGCCAGCAGCCAAGCTCCCGGGGATTCACCCCTCCACTTT. The rearrangement links TRBV4-1 to TRBJ1-6, with D unclear. Trimming removed 1 base at V and 8 bases at J, with 9 bases between. Germline V gene lookup returns CDR1 MGHRA and CDR2 YSYEKL. This CDR3 is 14 amino acids long.

The CDR3: CASSPTGIPNYGYTF. The CDR3 nucleotides read TGTGCCAGCAGCCCAACAGGGATTCCTAACTATGGCTACACCTTC. This chain connects TRBV2 to TRBJ1-2; maybe TRBD1 (6 bases). Trimming pared 6 bases from V and 0 bases from J, leaving 14 bases between. The CDR3 contains 15 residues. Germline CDR1 and CDR2: SNHLY and FYNNEI.

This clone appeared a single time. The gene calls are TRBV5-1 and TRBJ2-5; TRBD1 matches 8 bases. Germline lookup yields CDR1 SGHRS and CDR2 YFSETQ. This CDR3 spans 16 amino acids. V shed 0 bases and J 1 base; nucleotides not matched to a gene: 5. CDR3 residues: CASSLVRGPSQETQYF. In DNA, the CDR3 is TGCGCCAGCAGCTTGGTCAGGGGGCCTTCCCAAGAGACCCAGTACTTC.

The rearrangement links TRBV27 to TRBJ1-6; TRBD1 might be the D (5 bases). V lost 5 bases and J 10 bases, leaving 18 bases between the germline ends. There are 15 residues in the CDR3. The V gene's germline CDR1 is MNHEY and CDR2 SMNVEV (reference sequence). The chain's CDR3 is CASSHQTVTTSPLHF. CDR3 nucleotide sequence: TGTGCCAGCAGTCACCAGACAGTCACCACATCACCCCTCCACTTT.

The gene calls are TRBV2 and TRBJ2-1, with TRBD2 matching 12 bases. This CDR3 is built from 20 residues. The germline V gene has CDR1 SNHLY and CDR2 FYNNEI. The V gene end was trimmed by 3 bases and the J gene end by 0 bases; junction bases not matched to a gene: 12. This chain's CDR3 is CASSDPTSGGLESSYNEQFF. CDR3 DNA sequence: TGTGCCAGCAGTGATCCGACTAGCGGGGGTCTCGAGAGCTCCTACAATGAGCAGTTCTTC.

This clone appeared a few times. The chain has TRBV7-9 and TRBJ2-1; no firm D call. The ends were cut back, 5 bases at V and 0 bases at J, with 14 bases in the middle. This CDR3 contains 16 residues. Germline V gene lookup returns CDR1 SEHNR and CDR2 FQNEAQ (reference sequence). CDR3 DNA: TGTGCCAGCAGCCCAAGGGCGGCAAGCTCCTACAATGAGCAGTTCTTC. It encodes CASSPRAASSYNEQFF.

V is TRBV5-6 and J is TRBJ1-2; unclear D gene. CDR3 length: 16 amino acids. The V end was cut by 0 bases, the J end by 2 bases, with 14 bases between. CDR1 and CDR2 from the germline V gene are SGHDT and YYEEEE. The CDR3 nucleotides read TGTGCCAGCAGCTTGGTATACACAGAACAAAACTATGGCTACACCTTC. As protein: CASSLVYTEQNYGYTF.

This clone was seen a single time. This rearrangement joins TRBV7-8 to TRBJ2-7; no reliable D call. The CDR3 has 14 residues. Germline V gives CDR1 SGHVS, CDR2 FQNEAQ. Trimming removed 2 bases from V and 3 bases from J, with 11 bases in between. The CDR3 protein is CASSLRTARYEQYV. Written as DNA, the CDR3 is TGTGCCAGCAGCTTACGGACGGCCCGCTACGAGCAGTACGTC.

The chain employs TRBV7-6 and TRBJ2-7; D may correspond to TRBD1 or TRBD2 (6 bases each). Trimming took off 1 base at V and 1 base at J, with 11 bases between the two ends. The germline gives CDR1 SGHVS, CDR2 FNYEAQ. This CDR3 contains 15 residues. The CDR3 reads CASSLGGDTSYEQYF. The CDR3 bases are TGTGCCAGCAGCTTAGGGGGGGACACATCCTACGAGCAGTACTTC.

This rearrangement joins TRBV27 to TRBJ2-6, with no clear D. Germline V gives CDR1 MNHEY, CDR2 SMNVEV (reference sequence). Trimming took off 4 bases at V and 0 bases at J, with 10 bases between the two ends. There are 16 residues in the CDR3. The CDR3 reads CASSSLLISGANVLTF. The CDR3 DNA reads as TGTGCCAGCAGTTCGTTACTGATCTCTGGGGCCAACGTCCTGACTTTC.

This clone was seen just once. The CDR3 nucleotides are TGTGCCAGTAGCGCCGGGACAGGCTATGGCTACACCTTC. It translates to CASSAGTGYGYTF. V gene TRBV19 combines with J gene TRBJ1-2; TRBD1 agrees at 8 bases. The germline gives CDR1 LNHDA, CDR2 SQIVND (reference sequence). Trimming at V came to 6 bases and at J to 4 bases, leaving 4 bases not matched to a gene. The CDR3 runs to 13 residues. The complete variable domain, with remaining parts taken from reference TRBV19 and TRBJ1-2, reads DGGITQSPKYLFRKEGQNVTLSCEQNLNHDAMYWYRQDPGQGLRLIYYSQIVNDFQKGDIAEGYSVSREKKESFPLTVTSAQKNPTAFYLCASSAGTGYGYTFGSGTRLTVV.

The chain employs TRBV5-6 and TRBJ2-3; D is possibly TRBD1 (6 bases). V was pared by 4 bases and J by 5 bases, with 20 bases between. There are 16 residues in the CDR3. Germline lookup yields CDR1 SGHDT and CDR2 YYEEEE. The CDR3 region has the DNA TGTGCCAGCAGCCGCCTTACCTCAGGGGTGGGAGATACGCAGTATTTT. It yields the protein CASSRLTSGVGDTQYF.